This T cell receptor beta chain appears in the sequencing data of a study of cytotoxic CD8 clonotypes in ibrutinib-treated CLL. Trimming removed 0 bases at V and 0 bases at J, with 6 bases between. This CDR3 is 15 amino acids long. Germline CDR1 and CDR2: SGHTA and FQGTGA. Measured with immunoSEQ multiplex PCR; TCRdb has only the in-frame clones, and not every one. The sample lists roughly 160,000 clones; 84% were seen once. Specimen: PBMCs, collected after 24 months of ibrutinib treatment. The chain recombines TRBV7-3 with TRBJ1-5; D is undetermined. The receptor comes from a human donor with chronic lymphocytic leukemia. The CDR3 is CASSLTRDSNQPQHF. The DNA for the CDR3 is TGTGCCAGCAGCTTAACACGTGATAGCAATCAGCCCCAGCATTTT. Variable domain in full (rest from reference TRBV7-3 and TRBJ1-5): GAGVSQTPSNKVTEKGKYVELRCDPISGHTALYWYRQSLGQGPEFLIYFQGTGAADDSGLPNDRFFAVRPEGSVSTLKIQRTERGDSAVYLCASSLTRDSNQPQHFGDGTRLSIL.